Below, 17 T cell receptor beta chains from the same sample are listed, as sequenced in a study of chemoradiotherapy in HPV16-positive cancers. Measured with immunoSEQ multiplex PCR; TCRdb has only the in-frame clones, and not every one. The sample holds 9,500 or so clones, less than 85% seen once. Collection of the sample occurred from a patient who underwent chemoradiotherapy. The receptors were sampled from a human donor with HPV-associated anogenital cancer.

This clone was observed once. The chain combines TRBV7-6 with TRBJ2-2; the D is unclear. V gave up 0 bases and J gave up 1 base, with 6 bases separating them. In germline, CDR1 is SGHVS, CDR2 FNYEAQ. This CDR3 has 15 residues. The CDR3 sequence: CASSLAEMNTGELFF. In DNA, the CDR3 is TGTGCCAGCAGCTTAGCGGAAATGAACACCGGGGAGCTGTTTTTT. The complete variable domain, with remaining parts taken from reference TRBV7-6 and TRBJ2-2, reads GAGVSQSPRYKVTKRGQDVALRCDPISGHVSLYWYRQALGQGPEFLTYFNYEAQQDKSGLPNDRFSAERPEGSISTLTIQRTEQRDSAMYRCASSLAEMNTGELFFGEGSRLTVL.

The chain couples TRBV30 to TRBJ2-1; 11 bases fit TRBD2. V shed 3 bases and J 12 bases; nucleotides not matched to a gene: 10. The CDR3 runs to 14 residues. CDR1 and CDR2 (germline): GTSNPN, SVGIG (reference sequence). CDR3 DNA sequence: TGTGCCTGGAGGAAGGTAGCGGGAGGGCCTTCGCAGTTCTTC. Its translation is CAWRKVAGGPSQFF.

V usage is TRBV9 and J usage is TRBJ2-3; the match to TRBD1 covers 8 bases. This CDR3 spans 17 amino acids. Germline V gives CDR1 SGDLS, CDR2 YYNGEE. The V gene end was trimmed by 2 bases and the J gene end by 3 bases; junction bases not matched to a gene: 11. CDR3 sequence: CASSVRGQDQMTDTQYF. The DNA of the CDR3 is TGTGCCAGCAGCGTCCGGGGACAGGACCAAATGACAGATACGCAGTATTTT.

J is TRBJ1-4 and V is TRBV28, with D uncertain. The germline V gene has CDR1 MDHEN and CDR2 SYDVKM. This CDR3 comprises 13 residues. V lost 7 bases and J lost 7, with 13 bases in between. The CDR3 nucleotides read TGTGCCAGCAACCAGCAATTTGTTGAAAAACTGTTTTTT. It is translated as CASNQQFVEKLFF.

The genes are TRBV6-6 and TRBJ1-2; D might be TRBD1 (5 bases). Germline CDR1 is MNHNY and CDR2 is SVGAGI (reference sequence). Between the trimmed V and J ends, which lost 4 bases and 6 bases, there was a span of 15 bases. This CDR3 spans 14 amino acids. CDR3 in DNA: TGTGCCAGCAGTTCGCAGGGAGGGTTGAATGGCTACACCTTC. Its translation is CASSSQGGLNGYTF.

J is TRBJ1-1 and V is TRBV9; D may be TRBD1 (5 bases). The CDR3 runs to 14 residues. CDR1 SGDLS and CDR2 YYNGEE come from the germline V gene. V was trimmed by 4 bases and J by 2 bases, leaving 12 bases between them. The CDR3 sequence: CASSSGTLNTEAFF. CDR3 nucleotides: TGTGCCAGCAGCTCCGGGACCCTTAACACTGAAGCTTTCTTT.

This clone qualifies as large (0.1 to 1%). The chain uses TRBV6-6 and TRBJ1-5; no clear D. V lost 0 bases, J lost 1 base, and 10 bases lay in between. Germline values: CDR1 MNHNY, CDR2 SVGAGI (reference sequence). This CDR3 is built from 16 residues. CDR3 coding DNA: TGTGCCAGCAGTTACTCGGTCGAGCCCAGCAATCAGCCCCAGCATTTT. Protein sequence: CASSYSVEPSNQPQHF.

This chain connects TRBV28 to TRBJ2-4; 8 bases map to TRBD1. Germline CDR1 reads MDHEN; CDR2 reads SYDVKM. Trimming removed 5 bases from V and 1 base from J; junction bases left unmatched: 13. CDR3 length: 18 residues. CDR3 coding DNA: TGTGCCAGCAGTGCCTCCTTCACAGGGGGGCGGGCCAAAAACATTCAGTACTTC. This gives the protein CASSASFTGGRAKNIQYF.

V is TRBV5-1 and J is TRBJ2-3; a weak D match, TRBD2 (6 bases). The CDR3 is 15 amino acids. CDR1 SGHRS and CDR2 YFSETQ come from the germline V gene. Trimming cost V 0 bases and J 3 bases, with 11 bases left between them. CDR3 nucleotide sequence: TGCGCCAGCAGCTTGGTGGCAGGGAGGACAGATACGCAGTATTTT. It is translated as CASSLVAGRTDTQYF.

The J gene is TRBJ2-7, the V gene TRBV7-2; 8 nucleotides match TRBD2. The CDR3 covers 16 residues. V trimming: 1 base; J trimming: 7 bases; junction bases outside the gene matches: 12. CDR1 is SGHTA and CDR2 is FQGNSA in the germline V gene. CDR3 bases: TGTGCCAGCAGCTTAGTAGGGCGGGAGGACCCTGGGGAGCAGTACTTC. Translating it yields CASSLVGREDPGEQYF.

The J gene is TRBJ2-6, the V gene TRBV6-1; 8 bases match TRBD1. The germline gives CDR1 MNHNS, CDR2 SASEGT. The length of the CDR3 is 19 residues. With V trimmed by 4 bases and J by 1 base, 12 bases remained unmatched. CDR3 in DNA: TGTGCCAGCAGTGGAATACCGGGACAGGTTTTGTCTGGGGCCAACGTCCTGACTTTC. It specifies CASSGIPGQVLSGANVLTF.

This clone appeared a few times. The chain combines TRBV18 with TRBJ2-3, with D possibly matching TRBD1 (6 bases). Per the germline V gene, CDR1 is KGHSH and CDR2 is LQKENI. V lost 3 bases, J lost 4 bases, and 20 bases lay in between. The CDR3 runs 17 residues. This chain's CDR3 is CASSPGRDLRGPDTQYF. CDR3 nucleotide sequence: TGTGCCAGCTCACCGGGCCGGGACCTCAGGGGCCCAGATACGCAGTATTTT.

The CDR3 protein is CASRAGGADTQYF. CDR3 in DNA: TGTGCCAGCAGGGCGGGAGGGGCAGATACGCAGTATTTT. V usage is TRBV6-7 and J usage is TRBJ2-3, with 9 bases matching TRBD2. TRBV6-7 is identified as an open reading frame with a role that is uncertain. This CDR3 has 13 residues. V dropped 6 bases and J dropped 4; count of bases not matched to a gene: 2.

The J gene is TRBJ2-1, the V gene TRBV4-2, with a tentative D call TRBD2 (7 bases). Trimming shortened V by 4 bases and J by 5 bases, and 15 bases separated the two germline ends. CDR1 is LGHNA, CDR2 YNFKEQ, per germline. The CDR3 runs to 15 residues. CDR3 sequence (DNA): TGTGCCAGCAGCCCCGTAGGGGGGGATGACAATGAGCAGTTCTTC. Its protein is CASSPVGGDDNEQFF.

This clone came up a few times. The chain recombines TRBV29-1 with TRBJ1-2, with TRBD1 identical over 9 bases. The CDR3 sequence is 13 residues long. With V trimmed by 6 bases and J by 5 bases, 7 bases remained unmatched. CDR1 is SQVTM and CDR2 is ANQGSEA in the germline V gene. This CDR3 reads CSVEDRGGYGYTF. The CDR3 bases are TGCAGCGTCGAGGACAGGGGCGGGTATGGCTACACCTTC.

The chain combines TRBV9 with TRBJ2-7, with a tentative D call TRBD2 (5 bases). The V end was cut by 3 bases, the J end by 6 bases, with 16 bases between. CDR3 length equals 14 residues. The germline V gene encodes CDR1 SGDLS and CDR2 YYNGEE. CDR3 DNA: TGTGCCAGCAGCGCGATAGGTGCCCGGGGCGAGCAGTACTTC. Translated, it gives CASSAIGARGEQYF.

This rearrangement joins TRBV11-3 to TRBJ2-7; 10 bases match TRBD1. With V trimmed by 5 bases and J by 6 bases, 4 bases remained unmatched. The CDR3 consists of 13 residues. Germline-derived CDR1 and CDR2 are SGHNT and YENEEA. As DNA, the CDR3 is TGTGCCAGCAGCAAGGGACAGGGGCTCGAGCAGTACTTC. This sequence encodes CASSKGQGLEQYF.